These 9 T cell receptor beta chains came from one sample sequenced in a study of beta chain features in type 1 diabetes. The study reverse transcribed the entire isolated RNA, so it sequenced expressed TCRB transcripts. Clones were read by immunoSEQ multiplex PCR, and TCRdb kept only the in-frame ones, dropping some. This sample has some 240,000 clones, with roughly 16% found just once. These receptors lack a known antigen. Findings of the study overall: TCRB CDR3 length was moderately but significantly reduced in all four CD4+ subsets of Type 1 diabetes patients.

The specimen was naive CD4+ T cells from blood. The origin of the receptors is a man aged 25-45 years with type 1 diabetes.

This clone was observed a handful of times. The rearrangement joins TRBV30 to TRBJ2-2, with 15 bases lining up with TRBD2. V gave up 3 bases and J gave up 5 bases; unmatched junction bases: 10. The germline CDR1 and CDR2 sequences are GTSNPN and SVGIG (reference sequence). The CDR3 has 18 amino acids. CDR3 coding DNA: TGTGCCTGGAGCCCTTGGACTAGCGGGAGGGCCGGGACCGGGGAGCTGTTTTTT. Protein product: CAWSPWTSGRAGTGELFF. Looking up the rest from reference TRBV30 and TRBJ2-2 gives the full variable domain: SQTIHQWPATLVQPVGSPLSLECTVEGTSNPNLYWYRQAAGRGLQLLFYSVGIGQISSEVPQNLSASRPQDRQFILSSKKLLLSDSGFYLCAWSPWTSGRAGTGELFFGEGSRLTVL.

The chain links TRBV9 to TRBJ2-7; 7 positions agree with TRBD2. Germline CDR1 reads SGDLS; CDR2 reads YYNGEE. The CDR3 runs to 15 residues. J lost 3 bases, V lost 3 bases, and 9 bases had no gene match. The CDR3, as DNA: TGTGCCAGCAGCGCTCAGACTAGCCTCGGCTACGAGCAGTACTTC. It translates to CASSAQTSLGYEQYF.

This clone showed up just a few times. J is TRBJ2-7 and V is TRBV7-2; no firm D call. The CDR3 is 13 residues long. V dropped 3 bases and J dropped 5 bases, with 11 bases sitting between them. Germline loops: CDR1 SGHTA, CDR2 FQGNSA. In nucleotides, the CDR3 is TGTGCCAGCAGCTTTAGGGTCGGTAACGAGCAGTACTTC. Translation gives CASSFRVGNEQYF. The full variable domain, in which reference TRBV7-2 and TRBJ2-7 provide the parts outside the CDR3, is GAGVSQSPSNKVTEKGKDVELRCDPISGHTALYWYRQSLGQGLEFLIYFQGNSAPDKSGLPSDRFSAERTGGSVSTLTIQRTQQEDSAVYLCASSFRVGNEQYFGPGTRLTVT.

This CDR3 reads CASSLIPDLSTDTQYF. The CDR3 nucleotides read TGCGCCAGCAGCTTGATACCCGACCTAAGCACAGATACGCAGTATTTT. V usage is TRBV5-1 and J usage is TRBJ2-3; D remains unclear. Germline V CDR1 and CDR2: SGHRS, YFSETQ. The V gene lost 1 base and the J gene lost 0 bases, with 12 bases spanning the gap. The CDR3 totals 16 residues. The complete variable domain, with remaining parts taken from reference TRBV5-1 and TRBJ2-3, reads KAGVTQTPRYLIKTRGQQVTLSCSPISGHRSVSWYQQTPGQGLQFLFEYFSETQRNKGNFPGRFSGRQFSNSRSEMNVSTLELGDSALYLCASSLIPDLSTDTQYFGPGTRLTVL.

The chain couples TRBV11-2 to TRBJ2-5; 12 nucleotides agree with TRBD1. The V segment lost 10 bases and the J segment 5 bases; nucleotides outside the gene matches: 8. This CDR3 contains 14 residues. Germline assignment: CDR1 SGHAT and CDR2 FQNNGV. The CDR3 DNA reads TGTGCCACGAGGGACAGGGGGCGCGATGAGACCCAGTACTTC. Translating gives CATRDRGRDETQYF.

Here the CDR3 DNA reads TGCAGCGTTGCCCAGCCCAGACTAGCGGGGATTTACAATGAGCAGTTCTTC. Translating it yields CSVAQPRLAGIYNEQFF. The genes are TRBV29-1 and TRBJ2-1, with 11 positions matching TRBD2. V shed 4 bases and J 4 bases; nucleotides not matched to a gene: 12. Germline V gene data show CDR1 as SQVTM and CDR2 as ANQGSEA. This CDR3 is built from 17 residues.

V gene TRBV7-2 combines with J gene TRBJ2-2; 7 bases match TRBD2. The CDR3 runs to 16 residues. Looked up from germline, CDR1 is SGHTA and CDR2 is FQGNSA. V was clipped by 4 bases and J by 1 base; unmatched bases: 6. DNA for the CDR3: TGTGCCAGCAGCTCGGCGGGGACTATGAACACCGGGGAGCTGTTTTTT. Its protein product is CASSSAGTMNTGELFF.

This clone has just a few counts. V gene TRBV4-1 combines with J gene TRBJ2-7, with 9 bases matching TRBD1. V dropped 4 bases and J dropped 3; count of bases not matched to a gene: 7. The CDR3 totals 15 residues. CDR1 is MGHRA, CDR2 YSYEKL, per germline. The CDR3 coding sequence is TGCGCCAGCAGCCCTGGGACAGGGCCAAACTACGAGCAGTACTTC. Translation: CASSPGTGPNYEQYF.

This clone showed up just a few times. The chain employs TRBV30 and TRBJ1-2; 7 bases are shared with TRBD1. The CDR3 runs 15 residues. Looked up from germline, CDR1 is GTSNPN and CDR2 is SVGIG (reference sequence). Trimming removed 1 base from V and 6 bases from J; junction bases left unmatched: 11. The CDR3 DNA follows: TGTGCCTGGAGTGACCAGGACAGGACGATGGATGGCTACACCTTC. Translation: CAWSDQDRTMDGYTF.